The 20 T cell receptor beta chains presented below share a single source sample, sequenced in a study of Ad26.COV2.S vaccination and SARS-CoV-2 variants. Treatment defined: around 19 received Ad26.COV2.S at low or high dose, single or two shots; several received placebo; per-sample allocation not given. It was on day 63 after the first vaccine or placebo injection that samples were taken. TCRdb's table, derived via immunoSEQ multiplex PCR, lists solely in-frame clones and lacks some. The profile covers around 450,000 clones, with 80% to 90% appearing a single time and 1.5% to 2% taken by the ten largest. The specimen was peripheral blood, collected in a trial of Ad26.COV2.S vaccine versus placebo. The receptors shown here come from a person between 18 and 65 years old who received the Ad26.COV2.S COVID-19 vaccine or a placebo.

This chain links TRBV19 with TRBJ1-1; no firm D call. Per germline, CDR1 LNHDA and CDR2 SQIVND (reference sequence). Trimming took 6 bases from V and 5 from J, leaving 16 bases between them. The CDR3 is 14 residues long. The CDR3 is CASRHQAAGTEAFF. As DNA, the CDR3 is TGTGCCAGTAGGCATCAGGCGGCTGGGACTGAAGCTTTCTTT.

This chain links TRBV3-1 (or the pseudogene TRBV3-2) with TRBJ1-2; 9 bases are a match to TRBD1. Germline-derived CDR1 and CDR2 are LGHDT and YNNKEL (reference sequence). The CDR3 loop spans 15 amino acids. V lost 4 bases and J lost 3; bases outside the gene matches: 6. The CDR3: CASSRTGGADYGYTF. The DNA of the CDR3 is TGTGCCAGCAGCCGAACAGGGGGCGCTGACTATGGCTACACCTTC.

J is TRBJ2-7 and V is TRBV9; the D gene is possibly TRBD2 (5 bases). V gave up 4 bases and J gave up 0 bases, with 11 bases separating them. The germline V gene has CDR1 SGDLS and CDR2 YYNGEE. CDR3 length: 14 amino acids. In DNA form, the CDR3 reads TGTGCCAGCAGCTTAGCGAGCGCCTCCTACGAGCAGTACTTC. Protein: CASSLASASYEQYF.

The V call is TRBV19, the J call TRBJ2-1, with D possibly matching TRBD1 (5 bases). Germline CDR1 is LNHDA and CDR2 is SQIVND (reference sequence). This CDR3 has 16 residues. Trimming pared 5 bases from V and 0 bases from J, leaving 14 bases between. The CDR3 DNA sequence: TGTGCCAGTAGTGCAAGGGGTCCCCTCTCCTACAATGAGCAGTTCTTC. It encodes CASSARGPLSYNEQFF.

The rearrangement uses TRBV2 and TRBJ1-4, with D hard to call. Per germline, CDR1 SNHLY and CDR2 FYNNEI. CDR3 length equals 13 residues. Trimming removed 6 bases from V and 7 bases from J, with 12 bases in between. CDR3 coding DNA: TGTGCCAGCAGAGGATTTGGGCTTGAAAAACTGTTTTTT. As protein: CASRGFGLEKLFF. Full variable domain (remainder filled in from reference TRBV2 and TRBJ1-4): EPEVTQTPSHQVTQMGQEVILRCVPISNHLYFYWYRQILGQKVEFLVSFYNNEISEKSEIFDDQFSVERPDGSNFTLKIRSTKLEDSAMYFCASRGFGLEKLFFGSGTQLSVL.

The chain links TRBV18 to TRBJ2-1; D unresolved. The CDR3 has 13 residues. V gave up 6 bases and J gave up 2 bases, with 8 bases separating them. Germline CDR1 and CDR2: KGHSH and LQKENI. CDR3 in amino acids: CASSVGPYNEQFF. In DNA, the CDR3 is TGTGCCAGCTCTGTAGGACCCTACAATGAGCAGTTCTTC.

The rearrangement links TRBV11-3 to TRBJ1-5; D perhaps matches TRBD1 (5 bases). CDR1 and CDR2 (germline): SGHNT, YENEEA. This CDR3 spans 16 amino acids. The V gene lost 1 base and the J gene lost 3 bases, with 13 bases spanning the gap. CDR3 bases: TGTGCCAGCAGCTTAGTGGGGCAAGGGTCCAATCAGCCCCAGCATTTT. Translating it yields CASSLVGQGSNQPQHF. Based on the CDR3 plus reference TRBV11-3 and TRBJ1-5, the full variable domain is EAGVVQSPRYKIIEKKQPVAFWCNPISGHNTLYWYLQNLGQGPELLIRYENEEAVDDSQLPKDRFSAERLKGVDSTLKIQPAELGDSAVYLCASSLVGQGSNQPQHFGDGTRLSIL.

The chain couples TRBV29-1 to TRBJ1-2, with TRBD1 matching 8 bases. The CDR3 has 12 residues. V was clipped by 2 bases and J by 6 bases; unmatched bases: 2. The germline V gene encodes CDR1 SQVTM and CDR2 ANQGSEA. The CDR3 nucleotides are TGCAGCGTTGAACAGGGGGCGAATGGCTACACCTTC. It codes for CSVEQGANGYTF.

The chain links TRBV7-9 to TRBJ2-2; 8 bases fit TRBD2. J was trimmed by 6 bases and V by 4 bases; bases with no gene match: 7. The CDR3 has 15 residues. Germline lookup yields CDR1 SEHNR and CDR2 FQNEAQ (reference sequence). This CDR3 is CASSSLGGGSGELFF. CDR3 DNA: TGTGCCAGCAGCTCCCTGGGCGGGGGGTCCGGGGAGCTGTTTTTT.

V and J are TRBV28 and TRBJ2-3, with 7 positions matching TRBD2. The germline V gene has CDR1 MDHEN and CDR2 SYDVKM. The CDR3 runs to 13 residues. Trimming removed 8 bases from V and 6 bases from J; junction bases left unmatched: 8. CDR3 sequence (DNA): TGTGCCAGCGGTAGGGACTATTCCGATACGCAGTATTTT. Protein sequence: CASGRDYSDTQYF.

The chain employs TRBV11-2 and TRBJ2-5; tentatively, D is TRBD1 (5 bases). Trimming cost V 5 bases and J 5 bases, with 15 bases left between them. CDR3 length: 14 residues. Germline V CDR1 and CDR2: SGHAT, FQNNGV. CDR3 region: CASSRPGSRETQYF. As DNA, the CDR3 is TGTGCCAGCAGCAGGCCAGGGTCGAGGGAGACCCAGTACTTC.

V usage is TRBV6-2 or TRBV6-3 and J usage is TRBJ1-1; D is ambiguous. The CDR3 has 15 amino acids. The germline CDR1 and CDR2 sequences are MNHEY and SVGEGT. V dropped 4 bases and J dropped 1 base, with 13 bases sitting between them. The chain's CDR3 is CASSWRDTRNTEAFF. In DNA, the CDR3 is TGTGCCAGCAGTTGGCGCGACACTAGGAACACTGAAGCTTTCTTT.

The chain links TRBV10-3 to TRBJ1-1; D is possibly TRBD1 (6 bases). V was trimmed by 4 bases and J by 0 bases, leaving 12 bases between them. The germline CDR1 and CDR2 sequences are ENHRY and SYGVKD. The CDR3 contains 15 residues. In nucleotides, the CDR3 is TGTGCCATCAGTGCCCGACAGGACGTGAACACTGAAGCTTTCTTT. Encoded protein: CAISARQDVNTEAFF.

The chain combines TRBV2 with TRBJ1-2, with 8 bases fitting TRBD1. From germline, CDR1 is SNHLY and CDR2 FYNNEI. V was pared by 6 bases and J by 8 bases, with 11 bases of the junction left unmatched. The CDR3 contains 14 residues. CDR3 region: CASREDQGAGGYTF. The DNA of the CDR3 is TGTGCCAGCAGGGAGGACCAGGGGGCGGGAGGCTACACCTTC.

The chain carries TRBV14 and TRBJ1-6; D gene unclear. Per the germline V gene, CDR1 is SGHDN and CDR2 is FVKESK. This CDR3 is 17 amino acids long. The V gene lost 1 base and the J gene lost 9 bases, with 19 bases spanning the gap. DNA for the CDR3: TGTGCCAGCAGCCAAGGGGCAGGCCCAATGAATAGTTCACCCCTCCACTTT. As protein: CASSQGAGPMNSSPLHF.

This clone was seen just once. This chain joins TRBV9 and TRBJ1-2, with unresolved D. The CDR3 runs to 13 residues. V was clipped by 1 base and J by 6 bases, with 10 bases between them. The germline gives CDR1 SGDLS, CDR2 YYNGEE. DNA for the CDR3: TGTGCCAGCAGCGTATCCCCGTGGGATGGCTACACCTTC. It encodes CASSVSPWDGYTF. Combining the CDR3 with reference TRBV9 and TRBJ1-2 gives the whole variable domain DSGVTQTPKHLITATGQRVTLRCSPRSGDLSVYWYQQSLDQGLQFLIQYYNGEERAKGNILERFSAQQFPDLHSELNLSSLELGDSALYFCASSVSPWDGYTFGSGTRLTVV.

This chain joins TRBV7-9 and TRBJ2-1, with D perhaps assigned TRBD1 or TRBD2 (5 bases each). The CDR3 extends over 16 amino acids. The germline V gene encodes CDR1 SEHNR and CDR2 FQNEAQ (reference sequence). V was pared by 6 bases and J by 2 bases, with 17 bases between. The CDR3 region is CASRHAPGRPYNEQFF. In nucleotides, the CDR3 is TGTGCCAGCAGACACGCCCCGGGACGGCCCTACAATGAGCAGTTCTTC.

The CDR3 spells CASSLSQRERSPLHF. The CDR3, as DNA: TGTGCCAGCAGCTTGTCTCAAAGGGAGAGGTCACCCCTCCACTTT. The V gene is TRBV5-5, the J gene TRBJ1-6; the D is unclear. The length of the CDR3 is 15 residues. Germline-derived CDR1 and CDR2 are SGHKS and YYEKEE (reference sequence). V lost 1 base to trimming and J lost 10 bases, with 15 bases between them.

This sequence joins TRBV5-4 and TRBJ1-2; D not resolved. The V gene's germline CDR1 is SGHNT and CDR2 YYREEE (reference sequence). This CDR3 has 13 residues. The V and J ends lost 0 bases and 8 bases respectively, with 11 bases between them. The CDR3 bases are TGTGCCAGCAGCTTGGATGGGGTAGGAGGCTACACCTTC. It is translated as CASSLDGVGGYTF. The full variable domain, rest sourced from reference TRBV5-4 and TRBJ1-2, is ETGVTQSPTHLIKTRGQQVTLRCSSQSGHNTVSWYQQALGQGPQFIFQYYREEENGRGNFPPRFSGLQFPNYSSELNVNALELDDSALYLCASSLDGVGGYTFGSGTRLTVV.

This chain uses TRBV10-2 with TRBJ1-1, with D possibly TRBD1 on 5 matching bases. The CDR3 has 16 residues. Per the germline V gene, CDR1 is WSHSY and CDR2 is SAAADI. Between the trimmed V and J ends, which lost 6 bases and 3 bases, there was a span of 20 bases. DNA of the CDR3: TGCGCCAGCAGAGGTTTTAACTGGGGCTTGGACACTGAAGCTTTCTTT. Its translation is CASRGFNWGLDTEAFF.